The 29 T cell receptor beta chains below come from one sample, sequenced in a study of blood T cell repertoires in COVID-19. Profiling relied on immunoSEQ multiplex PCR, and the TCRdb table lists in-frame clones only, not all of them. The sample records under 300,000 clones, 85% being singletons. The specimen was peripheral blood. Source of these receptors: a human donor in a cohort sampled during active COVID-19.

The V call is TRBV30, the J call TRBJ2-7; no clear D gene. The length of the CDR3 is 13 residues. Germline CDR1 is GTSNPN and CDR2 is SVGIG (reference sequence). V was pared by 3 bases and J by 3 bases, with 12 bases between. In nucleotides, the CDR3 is TGTGCCTGGAGATCACGGAGCGTCTACGAGCAGTACTTC. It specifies CAWRSRSVYEQYF.

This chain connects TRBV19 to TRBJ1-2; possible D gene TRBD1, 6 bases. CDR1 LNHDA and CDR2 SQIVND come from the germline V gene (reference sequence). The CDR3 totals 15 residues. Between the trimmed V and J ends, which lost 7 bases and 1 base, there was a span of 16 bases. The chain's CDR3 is CASTSTGSGNYGYTF. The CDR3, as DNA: TGTGCCAGTACCTCAACAGGGTCGGGTAACTATGGCTACACCTTC.

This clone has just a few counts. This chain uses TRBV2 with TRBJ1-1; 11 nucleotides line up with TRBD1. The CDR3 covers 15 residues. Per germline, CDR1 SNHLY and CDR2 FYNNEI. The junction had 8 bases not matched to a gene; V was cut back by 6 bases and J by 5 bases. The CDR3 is CASRAGTGGFTEAFF. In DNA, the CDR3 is TGTGCCAGCAGGGCCGGGACAGGGGGTTTTACTGAAGCTTTCTTT. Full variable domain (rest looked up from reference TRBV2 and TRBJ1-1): EPEVTQTPSHQVTQMGQEVILRCVPISNHLYFYWYRQILGQKVEFLVSFYNNEISEKSEIFDDQFSVERPDGSNFTLKIRSTKLEDSAMYFCASRAGTGGFTEAFFGQGTRLTVV.

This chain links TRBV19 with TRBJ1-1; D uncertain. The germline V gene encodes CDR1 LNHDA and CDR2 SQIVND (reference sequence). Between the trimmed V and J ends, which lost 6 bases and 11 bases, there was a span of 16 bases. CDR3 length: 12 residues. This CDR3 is CASREGLERAFF. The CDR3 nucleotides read TGTGCCAGTAGGGAGGGCTTGGAACGGGCTTTCTTT.

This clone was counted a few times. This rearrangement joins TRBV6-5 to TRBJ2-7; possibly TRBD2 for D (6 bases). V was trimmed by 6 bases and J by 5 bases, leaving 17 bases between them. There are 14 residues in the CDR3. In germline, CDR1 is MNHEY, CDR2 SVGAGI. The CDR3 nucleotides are TGTGCCAGCAGGACTGGGGGGACCGCCCACGAGCAGTACTTC. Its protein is CASRTGGTAHEQYF.

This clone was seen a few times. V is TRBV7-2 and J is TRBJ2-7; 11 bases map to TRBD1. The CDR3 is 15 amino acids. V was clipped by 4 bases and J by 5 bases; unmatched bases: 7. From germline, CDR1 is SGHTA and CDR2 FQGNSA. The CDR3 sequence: CASSSLRDRGNEQYF. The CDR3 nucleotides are TGTGCCAGCAGCTCCCTTCGGGACAGGGGGAACGAGCAGTACTTC.

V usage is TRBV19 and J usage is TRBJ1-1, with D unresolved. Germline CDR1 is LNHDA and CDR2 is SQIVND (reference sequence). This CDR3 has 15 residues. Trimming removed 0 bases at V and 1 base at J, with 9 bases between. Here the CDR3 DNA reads TGTGCCAGTAGTATAGATCCAGTTCCGAACACTGAAGCTTTCTTT. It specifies CASSIDPVPNTEAFF.

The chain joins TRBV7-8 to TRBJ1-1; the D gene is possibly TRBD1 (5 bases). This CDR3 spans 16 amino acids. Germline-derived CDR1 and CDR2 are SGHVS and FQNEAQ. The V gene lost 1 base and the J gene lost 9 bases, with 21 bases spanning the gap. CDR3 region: CASSLETRLGTLKAFF. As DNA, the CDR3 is TGTGCCAGCAGCTTAGAGACTAGGCTCGGGACCCTCAAAGCTTTCTTT.

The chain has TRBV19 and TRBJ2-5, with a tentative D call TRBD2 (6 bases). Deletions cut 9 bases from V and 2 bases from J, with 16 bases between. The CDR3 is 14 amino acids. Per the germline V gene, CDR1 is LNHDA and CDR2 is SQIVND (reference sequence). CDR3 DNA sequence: TGTGCCAGCAACCAAGCGGGCTCTCAAGAGACCCAGTACTTC. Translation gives CASNQAGSQETQYF.

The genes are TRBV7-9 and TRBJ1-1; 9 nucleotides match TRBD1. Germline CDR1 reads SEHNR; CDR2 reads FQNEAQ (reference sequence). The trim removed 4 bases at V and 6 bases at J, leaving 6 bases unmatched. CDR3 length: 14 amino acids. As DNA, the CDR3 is TGTGCCAGCAGCTCGGACAGGGGTGGGGCTGAAGCTTTCTTT. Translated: CASSSDRGGAEAFF.

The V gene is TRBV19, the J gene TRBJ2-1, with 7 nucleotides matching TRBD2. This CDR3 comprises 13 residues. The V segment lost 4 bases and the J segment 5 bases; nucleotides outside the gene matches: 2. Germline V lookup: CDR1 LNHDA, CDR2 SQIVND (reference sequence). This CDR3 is CASSRGGNNEQFF. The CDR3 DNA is TGTGCCAGTAGTAGGGGGGGGAACAATGAGCAGTTCTTC.

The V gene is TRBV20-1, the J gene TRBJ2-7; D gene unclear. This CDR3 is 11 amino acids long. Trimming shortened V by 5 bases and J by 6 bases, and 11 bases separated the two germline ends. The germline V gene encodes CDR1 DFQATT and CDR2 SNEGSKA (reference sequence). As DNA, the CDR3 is TGCAGTGCTCCTACAGAAGTCGAGCAGTACTTC. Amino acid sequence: CSAPTEVEQYF.

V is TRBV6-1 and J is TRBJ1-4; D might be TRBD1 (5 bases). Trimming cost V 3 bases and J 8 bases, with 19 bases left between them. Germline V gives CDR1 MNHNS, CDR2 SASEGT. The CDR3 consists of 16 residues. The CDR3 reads CASSDPGWGLEEKLFF. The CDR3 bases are TGTGCCAGCAGTGACCCCGGGTGGGGCTTAGAAGAAAAACTGTTTTTT.

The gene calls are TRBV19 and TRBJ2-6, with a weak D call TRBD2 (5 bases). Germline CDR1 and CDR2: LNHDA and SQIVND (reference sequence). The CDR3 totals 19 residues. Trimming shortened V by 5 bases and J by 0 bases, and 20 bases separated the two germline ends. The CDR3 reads CASSRYGVSSFSGANVLTF. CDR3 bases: TGTGCCAGTAGTCGGTATGGAGTCTCTAGCTTCTCTGGGGCCAACGTCCTGACTTTC.

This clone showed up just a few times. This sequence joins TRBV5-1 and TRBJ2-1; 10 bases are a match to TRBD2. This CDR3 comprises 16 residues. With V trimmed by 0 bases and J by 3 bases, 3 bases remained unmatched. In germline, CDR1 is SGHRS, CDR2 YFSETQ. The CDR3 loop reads CASSLGTSGYYNEQFF. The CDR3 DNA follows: TGCGCCAGCAGCTTGGGGACTAGCGGTTACTACAATGAGCAGTTCTTC.

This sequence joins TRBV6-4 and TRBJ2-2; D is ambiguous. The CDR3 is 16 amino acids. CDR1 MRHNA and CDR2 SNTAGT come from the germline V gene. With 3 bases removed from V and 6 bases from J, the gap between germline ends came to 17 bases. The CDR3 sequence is CASSDVARSPSGELFF. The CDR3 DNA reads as TGTGCCAGCAGTGATGTCGCCAGGTCCCCATCCGGGGAGCTGTTTTTT.

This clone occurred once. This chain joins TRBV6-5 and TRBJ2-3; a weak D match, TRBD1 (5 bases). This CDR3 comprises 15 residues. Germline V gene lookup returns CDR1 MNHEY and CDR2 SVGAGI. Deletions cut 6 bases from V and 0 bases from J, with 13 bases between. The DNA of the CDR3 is TGTGCCAGCAGAAAGAGACAGCTTAGCACAGATACGCAGTATTTT. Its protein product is CASRKRQLSTDTQYF.

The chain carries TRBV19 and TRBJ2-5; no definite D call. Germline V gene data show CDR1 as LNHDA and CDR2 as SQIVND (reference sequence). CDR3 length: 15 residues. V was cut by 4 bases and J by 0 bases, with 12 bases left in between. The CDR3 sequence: CASSTAATYQETQYF. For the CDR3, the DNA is TGTGCCAGTAGTACCGCGGCAACCTACCAAGAGACCCAGTACTTC.

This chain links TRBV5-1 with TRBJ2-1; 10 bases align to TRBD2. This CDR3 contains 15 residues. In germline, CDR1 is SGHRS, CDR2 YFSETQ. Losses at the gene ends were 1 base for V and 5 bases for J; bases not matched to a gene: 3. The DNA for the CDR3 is TGCGCCAGCAGCTTGCCTAGCGGGAGCGACAATGAGCAGTTCTTC. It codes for CASSLPSGSDNEQFF.

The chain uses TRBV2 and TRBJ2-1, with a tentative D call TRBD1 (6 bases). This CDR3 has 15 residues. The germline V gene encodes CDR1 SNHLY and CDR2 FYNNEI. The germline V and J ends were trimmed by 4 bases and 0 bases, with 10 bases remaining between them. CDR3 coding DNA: TGTGCCAGCAGTGTTCGAGGGGGCTCCTACAATGAGCAGTTCTTC. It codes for CASSVRGGSYNEQFF.

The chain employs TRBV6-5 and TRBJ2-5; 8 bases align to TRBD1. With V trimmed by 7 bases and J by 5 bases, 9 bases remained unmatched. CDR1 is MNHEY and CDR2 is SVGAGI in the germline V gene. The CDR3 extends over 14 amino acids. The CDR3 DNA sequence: TGTGCCAGCACCAGGACAGGGCTCGGGGAGACCCAGTACTTC. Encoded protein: CASTRTGLGETQYF.

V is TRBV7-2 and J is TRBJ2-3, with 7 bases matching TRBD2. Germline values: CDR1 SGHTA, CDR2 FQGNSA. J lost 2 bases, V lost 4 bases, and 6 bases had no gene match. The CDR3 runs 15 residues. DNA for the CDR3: TGTGCCAGCAGCTCTAGCGGCCTATACACAGATACGCAGTATTTT. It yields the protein CASSSSGLYTDTQYF.

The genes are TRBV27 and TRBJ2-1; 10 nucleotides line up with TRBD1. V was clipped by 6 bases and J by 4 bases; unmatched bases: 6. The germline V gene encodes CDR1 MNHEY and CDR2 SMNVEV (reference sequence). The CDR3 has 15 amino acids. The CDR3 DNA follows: TGTGCCAGCAGAACGACAGGGGGCGGATACAATGAGCAGTTCTTC. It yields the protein CASRTTGGGYNEQFF.

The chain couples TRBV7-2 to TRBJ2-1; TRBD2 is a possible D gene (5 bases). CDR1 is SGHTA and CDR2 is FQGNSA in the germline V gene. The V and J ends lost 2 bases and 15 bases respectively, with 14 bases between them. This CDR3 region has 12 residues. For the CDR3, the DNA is TGTGCCAGCAGCTTATATGCGGACTCCCGGTTCTTC. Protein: CASSLYADSRFF.

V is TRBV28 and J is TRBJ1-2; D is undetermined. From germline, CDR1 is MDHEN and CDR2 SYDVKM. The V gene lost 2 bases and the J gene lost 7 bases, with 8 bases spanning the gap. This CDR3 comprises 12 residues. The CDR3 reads CASSLLTGGYTF. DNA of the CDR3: TGTGCCAGCAGTTTACTCACCGGTGGCTACACCTTC.

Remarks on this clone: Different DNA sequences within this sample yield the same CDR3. CDR3 in amino acids: CASSDFGGEKLFF. The CDR3 DNA reads as TGTGCCAGCAGTGATTTCGGAGGAGAAAAACTGTTTTTT. The chain carries TRBV2 and TRBJ1-4; D gene ambiguous. The CDR3 runs to 13 residues. The germline V gene has CDR1 SNHLY and CDR2 FYNNEI. Trimming removed 3 bases from V and 8 bases from J, with 10 bases in between.

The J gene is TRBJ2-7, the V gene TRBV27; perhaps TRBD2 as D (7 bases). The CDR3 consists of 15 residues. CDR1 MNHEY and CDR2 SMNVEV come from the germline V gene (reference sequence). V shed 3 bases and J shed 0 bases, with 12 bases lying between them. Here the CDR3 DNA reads TGTGCCAGCAGTTTGGCAGCGGGACACTCCTACGAGCAGTACTTC. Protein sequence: CASSLAAGHSYEQYF.

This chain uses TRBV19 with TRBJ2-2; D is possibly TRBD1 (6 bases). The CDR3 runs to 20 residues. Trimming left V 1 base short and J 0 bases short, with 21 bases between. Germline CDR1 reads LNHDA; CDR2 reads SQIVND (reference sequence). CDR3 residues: CASSIAPLLPGHSNTGELFF. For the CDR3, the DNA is TGTGCCAGTAGTATAGCCCCGCTGTTACCGGGACATTCGAACACCGGGGAGCTGTTTTTT.

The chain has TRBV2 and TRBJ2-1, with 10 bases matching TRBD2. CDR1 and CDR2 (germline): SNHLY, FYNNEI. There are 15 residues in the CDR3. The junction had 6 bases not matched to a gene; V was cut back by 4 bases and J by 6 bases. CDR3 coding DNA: TGTGCCAGCAGTGCCGGACTAGCGGTATTCAATGAGCAGTTCTTC. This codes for CASSAGLAVFNEQFF.